The rows below give T cell receptor beta chains drawn from one sample of a study of cytomegalovirus exposure and HLA in healthy donors. The assay was immunoSEQ multiplex PCR, and TCRdb's table has in-frame clones only and misses some. Here the sample spans approximately 59,000 clones, 93% being singletons. Sequences were obtained from PBMCs. Source of these receptors: a woman aged 18 to 35 in good health and CMV-seropositive. Each CDR3 is given with its conserved first and last residue. A D gene is named only where the DNA matches it firmly. The size of a clone is reported for some rows only, either as once, few or many, or as a class for expanded clones.

V gene: TRBV27; CDR3 length: 15; J gene: TRBJ1-2; clone size: .; D gene: .; CDR3 protein: CASSLSKGLAYGYTF; CDR3 DNA: TGTGCCAGCAGTTTATCTAAGGGGTTGGCCTATGGCTACACCTTC
V gene: TRBV7-8; CDR3 length: 12; J gene: TRBJ2-3; clone size: .; D gene: TRBD1; CDR3 protein: CASDRGVDTQYF; CDR3 DNA: TGTGCCAGCGACAGGGGGGTAGATACGCAGTATTTT
V gene: TRBV21-1; CDR3 length: 13; J gene: TRBJ2-1; clone size: once; D gene: .; CDR3 protein: CASSKGDSVVQFF; CDR3 DNA: TGTGCCAGCAGCAAAGGGGACTCGGTGGTGCAGTTCTTC
V gene: TRBV2; CDR3 length: 13; J gene: TRBJ1-2; clone size: .; D gene: .; CDR3 protein: CASSDTVGAGYTF; CDR3 DNA: TGTGCCAGCAGTGATACGGTAGGGGCTGGCTACACCTTC
V gene: TRBV2; CDR3 length: 13; J gene: TRBJ2-7; clone size: .; D gene: TRBD1; CDR3 protein: CASSVQGRYEQYF; CDR3 DNA: TGTGCCAGCAGTGTACAGGGGCGGTACGAGCAGTACTTC
V gene: TRBV5-4; CDR3 length: 14; J gene: TRBJ1-1; clone size: .; D gene: .; CDR3 protein: CASSLVGGNTEAFF; CDR3 DNA: TGTGCCAGCAGCTTGGTGGGGGGGAACACTGAAGCTTTCTTT
V gene: TRBV7-2; CDR3 length: 17; J gene: TRBJ1-6; clone size: .; D gene: TRBD1; CDR3 protein: CASSPDRAARYNSPLHF; CDR3 DNA: TGTGCCAGCAGTCCGGACAGGGCCGCTCGATATAATTCACCCCTCCACTTT
V gene: TRBV6-5; CDR3 length: 13; J gene: TRBJ2-1; clone size: .; D gene: TRBD2; CDR3 protein: CASRPGSGGEQFF; CDR3 DNA: TGTGCCAGCAGACCCGGAAGCGGGGGTGAGCAGTTCTTC
V gene: TRBV7-9; CDR3 length: 14; J gene: TRBJ2-7; clone size: once; D gene: .; CDR3 protein: CASSSKTGIYEQYF; CDR3 DNA: TGTGCCAGCAGCTCTAAAACAGGGATCTACGAGCAGTACTTC
V gene: TRBV20-1; CDR3 length: 11; J gene: TRBJ1-2; clone size: .; D gene: .; CDR3 protein: CSAPRNYGYTF; CDR3 DNA: TGCAGCGCTCCGCGGAACTATGGCTACACCTTC
V gene: TRBV27; CDR3 length: 14; J gene: TRBJ1-4; clone size: .; D gene: TRBD1; CDR3 protein: CASKIDRVNEKLFF; CDR3 DNA: TGTGCCAGCAAGATCGACAGGGTGAATGAAAAACTGTTTTTT
V gene: TRBV6-5; CDR3 length: 15; J gene: TRBJ1-3; clone size: .; D gene: TRBD1; CDR3 protein: CASSLGQYSGNTIYF; CDR3 DNA: TGTGCCAGCAGTTTGGGACAGTACTCTGGAAACACCATATATTTT
V gene: TRBV27; CDR3 length: 13; J gene: TRBJ1-1; clone size: .; D gene: .; CDR3 protein: CASSPGQDTEAFF; CDR3 DNA: TGTGCCAGCAGTCCCGGCCAGGACACTGAAGCTTTCTTT
V gene: TRBV9; CDR3 length: 16; J gene: TRBJ2-3; clone size: .; D gene: .; CDR3 protein: CASSVQIGQLQDTQYF; CDR3 DNA: TGTGCCAGCAGCGTGCAAATTGGGCAGCTACAAGATACGCAGTATTTT
V gene: TRBV27; CDR3 length: 15; J gene: TRBJ1-1; clone size: .; D gene: .; CDR3 protein: CASSFSKGQNTEAFF; CDR3 DNA: TGTGCCAGCAGTTTTTCAAAGGGACAGAACACTGAAGCTTTCTTT
V gene: TRBV5-6; CDR3 length: 11; J gene: TRBJ1-1; clone size: .; D gene: .; CDR3 protein: CASSTNTEAFF; CDR3 DNA: TGTGCCAGCAGCACAAACACTGAAGCTTTCTTT
V gene: TRBV11-3; CDR3 length: 15; J gene: TRBJ2-1; clone size: .; D gene: TRBD1; CDR3 protein: CASSRQGALINEQFF; CDR3 DNA: TGTGCCAGCAGCCGACAGGGGGCATTGATCAATGAGCAGTTCTTC
V gene: TRBV30; CDR3 length: 15; J gene: TRBJ2-7; clone size: .; D gene: TRBD2; CDR3 protein: CAWNRVRGSSYEQYF; CDR3 DNA: TGTGCCTGGAATCGGGTGCGGGGGTCCTCCTACGAGCAGTACTTC
V gene: TRBV4-1; CDR3 length: 16; J gene: TRBJ2-5; clone size: .; D gene: TRBD1; CDR3 protein: CASSQKIDRAAETQYF; CDR3 DNA: TGCGCCAGCAGCCAAAAAATAGACAGGGCGGCGGAGACCCAGTACTTC
V gene: TRBV11-2; CDR3 length: 16; J gene: TRBJ2-7; clone size: .; D gene: TRBD1; CDR3 protein: CASSLVAGTGNYEQYF; CDR3 DNA: TGTGCCAGCAGCTTAGTCGCCGGGACAGGGAACTACGAGCAGTACTTC
V gene: TRBV27; CDR3 length: 13; J gene: TRBJ2-4; clone size: .; D gene: .; CDR3 protein: CASSPGAKNIQYF; CDR3 DNA: TGTGCCAGCAGTCCGGGGGCCAAAAACATTCAGTACTTC
V gene: TRBV19; CDR3 length: 15; J gene: TRBJ2-2; clone size: .; D gene: TRBD1; CDR3 protein: CASSIAGTAIGELFF; CDR3 DNA: TGTGCCAGTAGTATAGCCGGGACAGCAATCGGGGAGCTGTTTTTT
V gene: TRBV19; CDR3 length: 14; J gene: TRBJ2-7; clone size: .; D gene: TRBD1; CDR3 protein: CASSTRQGVREQYF; CDR3 DNA: TGTGCCAGTAGTACCCGACAGGGCGTCCGCGAGCAGTACTTC